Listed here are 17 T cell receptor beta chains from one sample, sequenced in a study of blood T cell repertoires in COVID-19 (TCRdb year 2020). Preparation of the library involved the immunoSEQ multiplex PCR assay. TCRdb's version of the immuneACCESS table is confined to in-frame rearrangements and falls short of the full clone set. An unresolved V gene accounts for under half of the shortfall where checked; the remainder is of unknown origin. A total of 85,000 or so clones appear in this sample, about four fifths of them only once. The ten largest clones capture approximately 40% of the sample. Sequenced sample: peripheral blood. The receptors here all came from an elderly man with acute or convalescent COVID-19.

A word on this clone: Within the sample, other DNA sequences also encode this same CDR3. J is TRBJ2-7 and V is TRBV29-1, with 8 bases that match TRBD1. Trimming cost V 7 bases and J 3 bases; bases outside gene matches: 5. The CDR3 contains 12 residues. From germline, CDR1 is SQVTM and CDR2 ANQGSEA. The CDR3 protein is CSAGTGGYEQYF. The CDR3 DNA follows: TGCAGCGCGGGGACAGGTGGCTACGAGCAGTACTTC.

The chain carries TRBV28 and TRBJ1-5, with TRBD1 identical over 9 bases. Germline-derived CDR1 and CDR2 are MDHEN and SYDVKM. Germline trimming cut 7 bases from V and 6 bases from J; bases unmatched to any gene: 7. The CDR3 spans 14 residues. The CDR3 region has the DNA TGTGCCAGCACCCGGGACAGGGTGACTCAGCCCCAGCATTTT. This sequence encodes CASTRDRVTQPQHF.

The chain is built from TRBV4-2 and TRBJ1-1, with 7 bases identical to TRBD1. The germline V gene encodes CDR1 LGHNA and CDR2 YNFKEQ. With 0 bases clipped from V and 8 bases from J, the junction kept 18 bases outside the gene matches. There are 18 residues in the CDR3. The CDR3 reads CASSQEGDRKTHPSEAFF. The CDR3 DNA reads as TGTGCCAGCAGCCAAGAGGGGGACAGAAAGACCCACCCGTCGGAAGCTTTCTTT.

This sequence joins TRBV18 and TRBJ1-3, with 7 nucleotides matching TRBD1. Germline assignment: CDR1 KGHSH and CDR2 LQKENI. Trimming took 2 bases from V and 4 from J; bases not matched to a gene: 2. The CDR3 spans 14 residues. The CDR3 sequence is CASSPEGAGNTIYF. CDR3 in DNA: TGTGCCAGCTCACCAGAGGGGGCCGGAAACACCATATATTTT.

The CDR3 loop is CASSSQGNYGYTF. The CDR3 DNA reads as TGTGCCAGCAGCTCACAGGGAAACTATGGCTACACCTTC. The chain is built from TRBV27 and TRBJ1-2, with D possibly matching TRBD1 (6 bases). Germline assignment: CDR1 MNHEY and CDR2 SMNVEV (reference sequence). V was trimmed by 6 bases and J by 2 bases, leaving 10 bases between them. This CDR3 has 13 amino acids.

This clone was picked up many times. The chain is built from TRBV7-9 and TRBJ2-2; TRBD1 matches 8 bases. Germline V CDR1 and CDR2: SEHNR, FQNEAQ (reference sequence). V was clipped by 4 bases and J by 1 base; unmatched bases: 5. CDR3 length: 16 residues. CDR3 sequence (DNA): TGTGCCAGCAGCTCCACAGGGGGTCGGAACACCGGGGAGCTGTTTTTT. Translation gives CASSSTGGRNTGELFF.

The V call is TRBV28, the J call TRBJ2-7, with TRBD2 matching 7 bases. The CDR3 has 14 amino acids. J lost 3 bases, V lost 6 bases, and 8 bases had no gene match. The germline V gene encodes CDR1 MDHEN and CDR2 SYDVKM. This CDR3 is CASRPGGGHYEQYF. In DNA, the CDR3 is TGTGCCAGCAGGCCGGGGGGAGGACACTACGAGCAGTACTTC.

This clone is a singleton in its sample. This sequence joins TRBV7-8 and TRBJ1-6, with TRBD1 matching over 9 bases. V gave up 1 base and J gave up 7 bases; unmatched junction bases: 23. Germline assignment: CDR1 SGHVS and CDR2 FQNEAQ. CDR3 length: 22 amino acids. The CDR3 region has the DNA TGTGCCAGCAGCTTAGATCTCCGGACGGGACAGGGTATGATAGGGAAGAATTCACCCCTCCACTTT. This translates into CASSLDLRTGQGMIGKNSPLHF.

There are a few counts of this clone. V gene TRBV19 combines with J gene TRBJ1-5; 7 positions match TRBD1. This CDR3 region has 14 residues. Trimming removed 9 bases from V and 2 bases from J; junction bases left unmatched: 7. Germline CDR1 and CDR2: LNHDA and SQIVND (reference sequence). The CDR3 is CASNPGQGNQPQHF. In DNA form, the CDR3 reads TGTGCCAGCAATCCCGGACAGGGCAATCAGCCCCAGCATTTT.

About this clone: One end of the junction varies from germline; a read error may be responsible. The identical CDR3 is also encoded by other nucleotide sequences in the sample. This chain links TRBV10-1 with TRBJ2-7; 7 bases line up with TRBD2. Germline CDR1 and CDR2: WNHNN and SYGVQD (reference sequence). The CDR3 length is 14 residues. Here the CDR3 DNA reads TGCGCCAGCAGTGACGGCGGGAGCTCCTACGAGCAGTATTTC. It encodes CASSDGGSSYEQYF.

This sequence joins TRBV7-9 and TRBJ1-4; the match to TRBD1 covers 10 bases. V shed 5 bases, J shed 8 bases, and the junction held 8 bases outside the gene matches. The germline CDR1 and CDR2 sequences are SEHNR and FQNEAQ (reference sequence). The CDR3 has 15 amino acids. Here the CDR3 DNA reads TGTGCCAGCAGCCTCGCCGGGACAGGGGACGAAAAACTGTTTTTT. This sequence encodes CASSLAGTGDEKLFF.

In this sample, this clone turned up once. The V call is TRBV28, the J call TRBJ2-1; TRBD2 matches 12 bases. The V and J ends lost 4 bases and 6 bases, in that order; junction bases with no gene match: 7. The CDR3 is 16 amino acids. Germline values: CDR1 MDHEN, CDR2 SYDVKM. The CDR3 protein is CASSSPASGRGNEQFF. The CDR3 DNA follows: TGTGCCAGCAGTTCCCCAGCTAGCGGGAGGGGCAATGAGCAGTTCTTC.

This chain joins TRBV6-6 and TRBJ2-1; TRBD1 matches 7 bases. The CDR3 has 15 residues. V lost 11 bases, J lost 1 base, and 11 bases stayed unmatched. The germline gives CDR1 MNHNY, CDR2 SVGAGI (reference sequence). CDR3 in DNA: TGTGCCTGTAACCGGGACAGAGATTCCTACAATGAGCAGTTCTTC. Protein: CACNRDRDSYNEQFF.

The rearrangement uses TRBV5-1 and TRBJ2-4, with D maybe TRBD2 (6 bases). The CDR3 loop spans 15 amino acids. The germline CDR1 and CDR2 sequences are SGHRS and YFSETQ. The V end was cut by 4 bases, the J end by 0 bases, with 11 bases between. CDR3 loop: CASSPGGIAKNIQYF. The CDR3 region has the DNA TGCGCCAGCAGCCCTGGAGGGATAGCCAAAAACATTCAGTACTTC. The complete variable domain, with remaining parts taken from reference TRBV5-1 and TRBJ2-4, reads KAGVTQTPRYLIKTRGQQVTLSCSPISGHRSVSWYQQTPGQGLQFLFEYFSETQRNKGNFPGRFSGRQFSNSRSEMNVSTLELGDSALYLCASSPGGIAKNIQYFGAGTRLSVL.

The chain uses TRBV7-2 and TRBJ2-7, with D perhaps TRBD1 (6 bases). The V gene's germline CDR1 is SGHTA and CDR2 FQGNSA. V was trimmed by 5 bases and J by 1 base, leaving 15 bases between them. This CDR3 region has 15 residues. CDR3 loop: CASSGQGHISYEQYF. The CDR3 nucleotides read TGTGCCAGCAGCGGCCAGGGGCACATTTCCTACGAGCAGTACTTC.

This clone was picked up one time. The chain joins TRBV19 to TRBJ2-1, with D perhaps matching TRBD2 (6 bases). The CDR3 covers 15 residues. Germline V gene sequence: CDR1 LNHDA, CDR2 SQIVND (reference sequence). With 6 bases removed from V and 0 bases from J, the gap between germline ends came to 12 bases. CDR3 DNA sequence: TGTGCCAGTAGGAATAGCGGCAGCTCCTACAATGAGCAGTTCTTC. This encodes CASRNSGSSYNEQFF.

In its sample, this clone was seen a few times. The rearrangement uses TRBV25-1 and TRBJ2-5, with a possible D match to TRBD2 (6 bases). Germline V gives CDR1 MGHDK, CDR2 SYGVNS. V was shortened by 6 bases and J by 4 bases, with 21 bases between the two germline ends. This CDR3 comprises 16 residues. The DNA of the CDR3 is TGTGCCAGCAGAACTTTCGGAGGAGGGGCAGGAGAGACCCAGTACTTC. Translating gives CASRTFGGGAGETQYF.